Listed here are 5 T cell receptor beta chains from one sample, sequenced in a study of T cell clonality in common variable immunodeficiency. TCRdb keeps only in-frame clones here, not all; method: immunoSEQ multiplex PCR. In total the sample includes about 64,000 clones, none of them seen once. The sample was peripheral blood mononuclear cells. The receptors were sampled from a person between 18 and 75 years old in good health.

This clone was seen many times. The missing CDR3 end, 3 residues past where the read stops, is filled in from the germline J gene. The chain recombines TRBV12-3 or TRBV12-4 with TRBJ1-5; D is undetermined. Trimming removed 1 base from V and 6 bases from J, with 7 bases in between. CDR3 length: 13 residues. The chain's CDR3 is CASSLEARQPQHF. Partial CDR3 DNA: TGTGCCAGCAGTTTAGAGGCACGTCAGCCC.

This clone was counted many times. Read data end 3 residues before the CDR3 end; the end is taken from the germline J gene. The chain employs TRBV11-3 and TRBJ2-1, with a weak D call TRBD2 (5 bases). The CDR3 has 13 amino acids. Between the trimmed V and J ends, which lost 2 bases and 7 bases, there was a span of 9 bases. The V gene's germline CDR1 is SGHNT and CDR2 YENEEA. CDR3 DNA, as far as it was read: TGTGCCAGCAGCTTATCTACGGGGAATGAG. Its protein product is CASSLSTGNE. The whole CDR3 sequence is CASSLSTGNEQFF.

This clone appeared many times. Read sequence stops 3 residues before the CDR3 end, and the germline J gene provides the missing end. The gene calls are TRBV5-6 and TRBJ2-7; the D gene is possibly TRBD1 (6 bases). This CDR3 is built from 15 residues. The V gene lost 0 bases and the J gene lost 1 base, with 11 bases spanning the gap. The V gene's germline CDR1 is SGHDT and CDR2 YYEEEE. CDR3 DNA, as far as it was read: TGTGCCAGCAGCTTGGAGGGACACATTTCCTACGAG. This sequence encodes CASSLEGHISYE. The full CDR3 reads CASSLEGHISYEQYF.

Points on this clone: The CDR3 goes on 3 residues after the read ends, and that part is filled in from the germline J gene. V usage is TRBV5-6 and J usage is TRBJ1-1; 9 bases agree with TRBD1. The CDR3 spans 14 residues. The germline V gene has CDR1 SGHDT and CDR2 YYEEEE. The V and J ends lost 2 bases and 5 bases, in that order; junction bases with no gene match: 4. CDR3 DNA (partial): TGTGCCAGCAGCTTCAGGACAGGGGTTACTGAA. This gives the protein CASSFRTGVTE. The whole CDR3 protein reads CASSFRTGVTEAFF.

At least ten counts were recorded for this clone. Sequencing ends 3 residues short of the CDR3 end; the germline J gene provides the rest. This chain connects TRBV5-1 to TRBJ1-6; D might be TRBD1 (5 bases). The CDR3 has 14 amino acids. V dropped 8 bases and J dropped 8 bases, with 17 bases sitting between them. Germline loops: CDR1 SGHRS, CDR2 YFSETQ. The CDR3 sequence: CASSREGRDSPLHF. The sequenced CDR3 bases are TGCGCCAGTTCGAGGGAGGGGAGGGATTCACCC.